Listed below are T cell receptor beta chains from one sample, sequenced in a study of blood T cell repertoires in COVID-19. TCRdb's table, derived via immunoSEQ multiplex PCR, lists solely in-frame clones and lacks some. This repertoire shows roughly 230,000 clones, roughly 80% found once; its top ten account for roughly 8%. The sequenced material came from peripheral blood. The receptors derive from a woman older than 75 with acute or convalescent COVID-19. Each CDR3 is given with its conserved first and last residue. A D gene is named only where the DNA matches it firmly. Clone size is given for some rows only: seen once, a few or many times, or a class if the clone is expanded.

>NA|NA|TRBV11-2|TRBJ2-7
CASSLDLQGSYEQYF
TGTGCCAGCAGCTTAGATCTGCAGGGGTCCTACGAGCAGTACTTC
>TRBD1|NA|TRBV7-2|TRBJ1-6
CASSFRQGNSPLHF
TGTGCCAGCAGCTTTCGACAGGGTAATTCACCCCTCCACTTT
>NA|few|TRBV10-3|TRBJ2-5
CAISDNSQETQYF
TGTGCCATCAGTGACAACAGCCAAGAGACCCAGTACTTC
>TRBD1|NA|TRBV29-1|TRBJ1-5
CSVSDRENQPQHF
TGCAGCGTTTCGGACAGGGAGAATCAGCCCCAGCATTTT
>NA|NA|TRBV19|TRBJ2-5
CASSITVQETQYF
TGTGCCAGTAGTATAACAGTACAAGAGACCCAGTACTTC
>NA|NA|TRBV19|TRBJ1-1
CASSKQGLTEAFF
TGTGCCAGTAGTAAGCAGGGGCTCACTGAAGCTTTCTTT
>NA|NA|TRBV2|TRBJ2-2
CASSVGRGTGELFF
TGTGCCAGCAGTGTGGGCAGGGGCACCGGGGAGCTGTTTTTT
>NA|NA|TRBV12-3/TRBV12-4|TRBJ1-1
CASNLFGSTEAFF
TGTGCCAGCAACCTTTTTGGGAGCACTGAAGCTTTCTTT
>TRBD2|once|TRBV29-1|TRBJ2-1
CRIGLAGIFNEQFF
TGCAGGATAGGACTAGCGGGAATCTTCAATGAGCAGTTCTTC
>TRBD2|NA|TRBV10-3|TRBJ2-2
CAIRREGNTGELFF
TGTGCCATCAGAAGGGAGGGGAACACCGGGGAGCTGTTTTTT
>TRBD2|NA|TRBV3-1/TRBV3-2|TRBJ2-2
CASSQRGAGELFF
TGTGCCAGCAGCCAGCGGGGGGCCGGGGAGCTGTTTTTT
>NA|NA|TRBV4-1|TRBJ2-3
CASSQEETTVRLGGTDTQYF
TGCGCCAGCAGCCAAGAGGAAACTACCGTGCGACTAGGTGGCACAGATACGCAGTATTTT
>NA|NA|TRBV19|TRBJ1-4
CASSTRGVATNEKLFF
TGTGCCAGTAGTACGAGAGGAGTTGCAACTAATGAAAAACTGTTTTTT
>NA|NA|TRBV20-1|TRBJ1-5
CSASKGGTDQPQHF
TGCAGTGCTAGTAAGGGAGGTACGGATCAGCCCCAGCATTTT
>TRBD1|NA|TRBV29-1|TRBJ2-5
CSVWGTGGGETQYF
TGCAGCGTTTGGGGGACAGGGGGTGGGGAGACCCAGTACTTC
>NA|NA|TRBV19|TRBJ1-1
CASSPKGAGRLEAFF
TGTGCCAGTAGCCCCAAGGGAGCGGGACGGCTCGAAGCTTTCTTT
>NA|NA|TRBV7-2|TRBJ1-5
CASSSGGRFSNQPQHF
TGTGCCAGCAGTTCGGGGGGGAGATTTAGCAATCAGCCCCAGCATTTT
>NA|NA|TRBV11-2|TRBJ2-5
CASSPPGGLTQYF
TGTGCCAGCAGCCCCCCCGGGGGGCTGACCCAGTACTTC
>TRBD1|NA|TRBV6-5|TRBJ1-2
CASSGTGGVYGYTF
TGTGCCAGCAGCGGGACAGGGGGGGTCTATGGCTACACCTTC
>NA|NA|TRBV11-2|TRBJ1-5
CASSFSSNQPQHF
TGTGCCAGCAGCTTCTCTAGCAATCAGCCCCAGCATTTT
>NA|NA|TRBV12-3/TRBV12-4|TRBJ1-1
CASSFSTEAFF
TGTGCCAGCAGTTTCAGCACTGAAGCTTTCTTT
>TRBD2|NA|TRBV6-4|TRBJ2-2
CASSDSRPGRVGELFF
TGTGCCAGCAGTGACTCGCGACCTGGGAGGGTCGGGGAGCTGTTTTTT
>NA|NA|TRBV7-2|TRBJ1-3
CASGGPGNTIYF
TGTGCCTCCGGGGGGCCCGGAAACACCATATATTTT
>NA|NA|TRBV3-1/TRBV3-2|TRBJ1-2
CASSQVMRSGSYGYTF
TGTGCCAGCAGCCAAGTTATGCGCTCGGGGAGTTATGGCTACACCTTC
>NA|NA|TRBV4-1|TRBJ1-1
CASSQDRALGTEAFF
TGCGCCAGCAGCCAAGACAGGGCTTTGGGCACTGAAGCTTTCTTT
>NA|NA|TRBV7-9|TRBJ1-5
CASSLAGRSQPQHF
TGTGCCAGCAGCTTGGCAGGGAGGTCACAGCCCCAGCATTTT
>NA|NA|TRBV24-1|TRBJ1-1
CATSDLRGPRRNTEAFF
TGTGCCACCAGTGATTTGCGCGGGCCCCGAAGGAACACTGAAGCTTTCTTT
>TRBD1|NA|TRBV3-1/TRBV3-2|TRBJ1-1
CASSPDRTEAFF
TGTGCCAGCAGCCCGGACAGGACTGAAGCTTTCTTT
>NA|NA|TRBV3-1/TRBV3-2|TRBJ1-6
CASSPDGGGDSPLHF
TGTGCCAGCAGCCCAGATGGGGGGGGTGATTCACCCCTCCACTTT
>NA|NA|TRBV6-5|TRBJ1-5
CASSLKRHSNQPQHF
TGTGCCAGCAGTTTGAAGCGTCATAGCAATCAGCCCCAGCATTTT
>NA|NA|TRBV6-6|TRBJ1-2
CASRGGLNYGYTF
TGTGCCAGCCGCGGGGGGCTCAACTATGGCTACACCTTC
>NA|NA|TRBV3-1/TRBV3-2|TRBJ2-5
CASSPLREQETQYF
TGTGCCAGCAGCCCTCTCCGCGAGCAAGAGACCCAGTACTTC
>TRBD2|few|TRBV6-5|TRBJ2-2
CASSRAGGNTGELFF
TGTGCCAGCAGTCGAGCGGGAGGGAACACCGGGGAGCTGTTTTTT
>NA|few|TRBV6-5|TRBJ1-1
CASSVRQANTEAFF
TGTGCCAGCAGCGTTAGACAGGCGAACACTGAAGCTTTCTTT
>NA|few|TRBV30|TRBJ2-1
CAWSSFSGDFSSYNEQFF
TGTGCCTGGAGTTCTTTTAGCGGAGACTTTAGCTCCTACAATGAGCAGTTCTTC
>NA|NA|TRBV5-5|TRBJ1-5
CASSFHLNRDQPQHF
TGTGCCAGCAGCTTCCATCTGAACAGGGATCAGCCCCAGCATTTT
>TRBD1|NA|TRBV4-2|TRBJ1-4
CASRPRDRDEKLFF
TGTGCCAGCAGACCCCGGGACAGGGATGAAAAACTGTTTTTT
>TRBD2|few|TRBV5-8|TRBJ2-4
CASSLYLSGGAKNIQYF
TGTGCCAGCAGCTTGTACCTTAGCGGGGGGGCCAAAAACATTCAGTACTTC
>TRBD2|NA|TRBV5-8|TRBJ2-3
CASSRRGALAGDPADTQYF
TGTGCCAGCAGCCGCAGGGGGGCTCTAGCGGGAGACCCCGCAGATACGCAGTATTTT
>NA|NA|TRBV28|TRBJ1-1
CASSEVNTEAFF
TGTGCCAGCAGTGAGGTGAACACTGAAGCTTTCTTT
>TRBD2|NA|TRBV29-1|TRBJ2-7
CSVVIAGAFSSYEQYF
TGCAGCGTTGTGATAGCGGGGGCCTTTAGCTCCTACGAGCAGTACTTC
>TRBD2|NA|TRBV19|TRBJ2-7
CASSIGGEVSYEQYF
TGTGCCAGTAGTATTGGGGGGGAGGTCTCCTACGAGCAGTACTTC
>NA|few|TRBV18|TRBJ1-3
CASSPRELSGNTIYF
TGTGCCAGCTCACCACGAGAACTCTCTGGAAACACCATATATTTT
>TRBD2|once|TRBV2|TRBJ2-1
CASSEGLIGDEQFF
TGTGCCAGCAGTGAGGGACTAATTGGTGATGAGCAGTTCTTC
>NA|NA|TRBV27|TRBJ1-5
CASKSYAGAGAAGQPQHF
TGTGCCAGTAAGTCCTATGCGGGGGCGGGTGCAGCCGGACAGCCCCAGCATTTT
>TRBD1|NA|TRBV28|TRBJ1-5
CASSAGQGASQPQHF
TGTGCCAGCAGCGCCGGACAGGGGGCGAGTCAGCCCCAGCATTTT
>NA|NA|TRBV19|TRBJ2-5
CASSTGVALYQETQYF
TGTGCCAGTAGTACCGGGGTGGCCTTATATCAAGAGACCCAGTACTTC
>TRBD1|NA|TRBV7-9|TRBJ1-1
CASSSTGVGTEAFF
TGTGCCAGCAGCTCGACAGGGGTTGGCACTGAAGCTTTCTTT
>NA|NA|TRBV20-1|TRBJ2-7
CSAGTNEQYF
TGCAGTGCTGGCACGAACGAGCAGTACTTC
>TRBD1|once|TRBV6-5|TRBJ1-4
CASSYSGTGPEKLFF
TGTGCCAGCAGTTACTCCGGGACAGGACCTGAAAAACTGTTTTTT
>TRBD1|NA|TRBV30|TRBJ1-4
CAWGTGGGHEKLFF
TGTGCCTGGGGTACAGGGGGCGGGCATGAAAAACTGTTTTTT
>NA|NA|TRBV12-3/TRBV12-4|TRBJ1-2
CASSTGGMGTF
TGTGCCAGCAGTACGGGGGGAATGGGCACCTTC
>NA|NA|TRBV12-3/TRBV12-4|TRBJ1-6
CASSIETNSPLHF
TGTGCCAGCAGCATAGAAACCAATTCACCCCTCCACTTT
>NA|NA|TRBV18|TRBJ2-2
CASSPSGTGELFF
TGTGCCAGCTCACCTTCGGGGACCGGGGAGCTGTTTTTT
>NA|NA|TRBV16|TRBJ1-3
CASSQSTDSGNTIYF
TGTGCCAGCAGCCAATCCACAGATTCTGGAAACACCATATATTTT
>NA|NA|TRBV5-1|TRBJ1-1
CASSLRHPNTEAFF
TGCGCCAGCAGCTTGAGACACCCGAACACTGAAGCTTTCTTT
>TRBD1|NA|TRBV19|TRBJ1-1
CASRFRGSTEAFF
TGTGCCAGTAGGTTCAGGGGGTCTACTGAAGCTTTCTTT